Each of the 8 T cell receptor beta chains below was sequenced from the same sample in a study of vaccination effects on CD4 cells after COVID-19. The ViraFEST assay expanded antigen-specific CD4+ T cells with viral peptide pools before sequencing. Culture lasted around eleven days before CD4+ T cell isolation. Their specific antigens are unknown. Profiling relied on immunoSEQ multiplex PCR, and the TCRdb table lists in-frame clones only, not all of them. The sample has approximately 54,000 clones, roughly 80% seen once. The sample here was CD4+ T cells from PBMCs cultured with HCoV-229E spike peptides, taken before COVID-19 vaccination. The receptors shown here come from a human donor who received a COVID-19 vaccine.

The gene calls are TRBV9 and TRBJ2-3; D is uncertain. CDR3 length: 15 amino acids. With 10 bases removed from V and 4 bases from J, the gap between germline ends came to 22 bases. Per germline, CDR1 SGDLS and CDR2 YYNGEE. DNA for the CDR3: TGTGCCTCCTCCATTAAAAGGAGTCAGCCAGATACGCAGTATTTT. It encodes CASSIKRSQPDTQYF. Filled out from reference TRBV9 and TRBJ2-3, the complete variable domain reads DSGVTQTPKHLITATGQRVTLRCSPRSGDLSVYWYQQSLDQGLQFLIQYYNGEERAKGNILERFSAQQFPDLHSELNLSSLELGDSALYFCASSIKRSQPDTQYFGPGTRLTVL.

The gene calls are TRBV19 and TRBJ2-3; 14 positions match TRBD2. This CDR3 has 14 amino acids. The V gene's germline CDR1 is LNHDA and CDR2 SQIVND (reference sequence). J lost 6 bases, V lost 8 bases, and 4 bases had no gene match. This CDR3 is CASRLAGGPDTQYF. CDR3 nucleotide sequence: TGTGCCAGTCGACTAGCGGGGGGGCCCGATACGCAGTATTTT.

The V call is TRBV12-1, the J call TRBJ2-7; the table's D call of TRBD2 was not tested on the DNA. TRBV12-1 is described as a pseudogene. This CDR3 comprises 18 residues. In DNA, the CDR3 is TGTGCCAGCAGCTTTGGATTTTTACTAGCGGGGGACTCCTACGAGCAGTACGTC. Protein product: CASSFGFLLAGDSYEQYV.

The sample holds one count of this clone. The rearrangement links TRBV20-1 to TRBJ1-1, with D hard to call. From germline, CDR1 is DFQATT and CDR2 SNEGSKA (reference sequence). The CDR3 covers 11 residues. V shed 6 bases and J shed 8 bases, with 13 bases lying between them. The CDR3 nucleotides read TGCAGTGCGAACAGTAGGTCCGAAGCTTTCTTT. Translation: CSANSRSEAFF.

This rearrangement joins TRBV7-9 to TRBJ2-5; the D gene is possibly TRBD2 (5 bases). Between the trimmed V and J ends, which lost 5 bases and 4 bases, there was a span of 17 bases. CDR3 size: 15 residues. Germline CDR1 SEHNR, CDR2 FQNEAQ (reference sequence). DNA of the CDR3: TGTGCCAGCAGCCCCCGGGGAGCTTTCACAGAGACCCAGTACTTC. Its translation is CASSPRGAFTETQYF.

CDR3 sequence reads: CASSYLQTGRAFF. CDR3 coding DNA: TGTGCCAGCAGCTATCTCCAGACGGGTCGAGCTTTCTTT. The V and J genes are TRBV7-8 and TRBJ1-1; no clear D gene. The CDR3 has 13 residues. The V and J ends lost 4 bases and 10 bases respectively, with 16 bases between them. Germline V gene lookup returns CDR1 SGHVS and CDR2 FQNEAQ.

This sequence joins TRBV29-1 and TRBJ1-2; D is uncertain. This CDR3 is built from 13 residues. Trimming cost V 8 bases and J 7 bases, with 20 bases left between them. The germline V gene encodes CDR1 SQVTM and CDR2 ANQGSEA. The DNA for the CDR3 is TGCAGCCTCCGACTCCCTTCCGGGTTTGGCTACACCTTC. Protein product: CSLRLPSGFGYTF.

The V gene is TRBV30, the J gene TRBJ1-2, with 7 bases matching TRBD1. Germline CDR1 is GTSNPN and CDR2 is SVGIG (reference sequence). The J segment lost 1 base and the V segment lost 3 bases, leaving 8 bases of the junction unmatched. This CDR3 contains 15 residues. CDR3 bases: TGTGCCTGGAGAGCACGGGACAGATTTAACTATGGCTACACCTTC. Its protein is CAWRARDRFNYGYTF.